This entry is about one T cell receptor (beta chain). The data derive from a study of blood T cell repertoires in COVID-19. V lost 5 bases and J 0 bases, leaving 14 bases between the germline ends. Germline V gene lookup returns CDR1 SGHVS and CDR2 FQNEAQ. This CDR3 comprises 16 residues. Clones were read by immunoSEQ multiplex PCR, and TCRdb kept only the in-frame ones, dropping some. The sample carries under 250,000 clones, roughly 87% recorded once. The sample was peripheral blood. The sequence was obtained from a man between 18 and 35 years old with active or convalescent COVID-19. This sequence joins TRBV7-8 and TRBJ2-1; D is perhaps TRBD1 (5 bases). The CDR3 DNA is TGTGCCAGCAGCGCAAGGGGCCGGAGCTCCTACAATGAGCAGTTCTTC. Amino acid sequence: CASSARGRSSYNEQFF.